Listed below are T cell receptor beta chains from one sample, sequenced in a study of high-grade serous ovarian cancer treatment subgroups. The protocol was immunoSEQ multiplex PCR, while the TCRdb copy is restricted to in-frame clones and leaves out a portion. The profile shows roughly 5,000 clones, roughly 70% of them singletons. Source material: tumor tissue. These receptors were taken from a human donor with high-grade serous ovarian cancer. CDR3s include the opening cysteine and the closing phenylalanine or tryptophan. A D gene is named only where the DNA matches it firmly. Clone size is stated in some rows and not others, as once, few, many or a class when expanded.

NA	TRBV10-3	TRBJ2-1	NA	CAIRDSGSSYNEQFF	TGTGCCATCAGGGATAGCGGTAGCTCCTACAATGAGCAGTTCTTC
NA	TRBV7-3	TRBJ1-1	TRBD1	CASSEDRGTEAFF	TGTGCCAGCAGCGAAGACAGGGGCACTGAAGCTTTCTTT
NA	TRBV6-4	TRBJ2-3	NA	CASSVGGSTDTQYF	TGTGCCAGCAGTGTTGGAGGGAGCACAGATACGCAGTATTTT
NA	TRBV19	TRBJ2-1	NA	CASSIKDNEQFF	TGTGCCAGTAGTATTAAAGACAATGAGCAGTTCTTC
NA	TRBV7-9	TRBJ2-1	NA	CASSSTATNEQFF	TGTGCCAGCAGCTCAACGGCAACAAATGAGCAGTTCTTC
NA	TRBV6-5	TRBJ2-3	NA	CASSYSSLGTDTQYF	TGTGCCAGCAGTTACTCGAGTCTCGGCACAGATACGCAGTATTTT
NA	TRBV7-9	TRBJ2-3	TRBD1	CASSFTGGVTDTQYF	TGTGCCAGCAGCTTTACAGGGGGAGTAACAGATACGCAGTATTTT
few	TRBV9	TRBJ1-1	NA	CASSPNGDTEAFF	TGTGCCAGCAGCCCTAACGGGGACACTGAAGCTTTCTTT
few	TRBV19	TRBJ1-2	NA	CASSMRGRRYGYTF	TGTGCCAGTAGTATGCGGGGGCGCCGCTATGGCTACACCTTC
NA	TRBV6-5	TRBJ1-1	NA	CASSQNQGNTEAFF	TGTGCCAGCAGCCAAAATCAGGGAAACACTGAAGCTTTCTTT
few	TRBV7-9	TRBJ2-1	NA	CAGLVTNEQFF	TGTGCCGGTCTGGTGACTAATGAGCAGTTCTTC
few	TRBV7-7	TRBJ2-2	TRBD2	CASSLLAGGNPGELFF	TGTGCTAGCAGCCTCCTCGCGGGAGGTAACCCCGGGGAGCTGTTTTTT
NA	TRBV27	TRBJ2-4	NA	CASSLQGGNNIQYF	TGTGCCAGCAGTTTACAGGGAGGTAATAACATTCAGTACTTC
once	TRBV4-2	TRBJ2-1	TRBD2	CASSQGLADYNEQFF	TGTGCCAGCAGCCAAGGACTAGCGGATTACAATGAGCAGTTCTTC
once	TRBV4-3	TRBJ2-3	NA	CASSGQNTDTQYF	TGCGCCAGCAGTGGGCAAAACACAGATACGCAGTATTTT
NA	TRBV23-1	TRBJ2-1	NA	CASSQIGRNNEQFF	TGCGCCAGCAGTCAAATAGGCAGGAACAATGAGCAGTTCTTC
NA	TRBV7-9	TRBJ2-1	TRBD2	CASSPSSGDYNEQFF	TGTGCCAGCAGCCCTTCTAGCGGGGATTACAATGAGCAGTTCTTC
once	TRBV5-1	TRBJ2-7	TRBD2	CASSLWRTSGGSSYEQYF	TGCGCCAGCAGCTTGTGGCGGACTAGCGGGGGGAGCTCCTACGAGCAGTACTTC
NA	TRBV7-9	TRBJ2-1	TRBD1	CASSRDSLFSEQFF	TGTGCCAGCAGCCGGGACAGTTTATTTAGTGAGCAGTTCTTC
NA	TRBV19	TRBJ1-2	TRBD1	CASYGTGGPYGYTF	TGTGCCAGCTACGGGACAGGGGGCCCCTATGGCTACACCTTC